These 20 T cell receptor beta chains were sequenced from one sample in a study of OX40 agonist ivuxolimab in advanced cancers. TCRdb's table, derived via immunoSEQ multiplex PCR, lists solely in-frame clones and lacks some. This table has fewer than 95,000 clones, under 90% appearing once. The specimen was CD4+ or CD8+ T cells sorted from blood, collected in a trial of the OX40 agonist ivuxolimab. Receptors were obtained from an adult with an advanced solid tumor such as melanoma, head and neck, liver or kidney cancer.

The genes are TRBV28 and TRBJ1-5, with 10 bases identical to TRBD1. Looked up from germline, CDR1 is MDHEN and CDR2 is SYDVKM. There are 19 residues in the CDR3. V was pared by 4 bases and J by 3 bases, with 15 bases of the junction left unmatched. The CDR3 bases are TGTGCCAGCAGTTCACGTGGTCCGGGACAGGGGCCGATCAATCAGCCCCAGCATTTT. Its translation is CASSSRGPGQGPINQPQHF.

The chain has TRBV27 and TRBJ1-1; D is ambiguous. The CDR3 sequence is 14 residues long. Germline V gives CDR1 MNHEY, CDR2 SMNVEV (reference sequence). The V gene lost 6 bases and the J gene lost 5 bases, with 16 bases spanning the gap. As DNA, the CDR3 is TGTGCCAGCAGCAAAGGGTTGGAGGTGACTGAAGCTTTCTTT. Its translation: CASSKGLEVTEAFF.

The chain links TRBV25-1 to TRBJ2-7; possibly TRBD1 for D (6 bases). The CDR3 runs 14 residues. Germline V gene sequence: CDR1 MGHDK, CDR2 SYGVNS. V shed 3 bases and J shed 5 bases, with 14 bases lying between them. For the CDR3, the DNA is TGTGCCAGCAGTGATCGCGCAGGGGCTGACGAGCAGTACTTC. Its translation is CASSDRAGADEQYF.

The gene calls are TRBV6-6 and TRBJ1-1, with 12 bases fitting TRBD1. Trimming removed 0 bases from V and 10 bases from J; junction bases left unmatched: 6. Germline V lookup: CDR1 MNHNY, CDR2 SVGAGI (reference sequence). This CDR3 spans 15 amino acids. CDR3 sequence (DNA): TGTGCCAGCAGTTACTCCAGGGACAGGGGGCGAGTAGCTTTCTTT. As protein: CASSYSRDRGRVAFF.

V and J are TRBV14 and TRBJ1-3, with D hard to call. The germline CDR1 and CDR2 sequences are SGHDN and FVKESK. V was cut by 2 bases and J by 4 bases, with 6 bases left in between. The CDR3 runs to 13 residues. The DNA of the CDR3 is TGTGCCAGCAGCCAAAGGTCGGGAAACACCATATATTTT. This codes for CASSQRSGNTIYF.

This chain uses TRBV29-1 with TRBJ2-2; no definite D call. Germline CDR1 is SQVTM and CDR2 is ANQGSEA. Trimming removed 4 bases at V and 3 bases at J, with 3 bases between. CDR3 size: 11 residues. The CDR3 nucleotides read TGCAGCGTTGGGCACACCGGGGAGCTGTTTTTT. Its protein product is CSVGHTGELFF.

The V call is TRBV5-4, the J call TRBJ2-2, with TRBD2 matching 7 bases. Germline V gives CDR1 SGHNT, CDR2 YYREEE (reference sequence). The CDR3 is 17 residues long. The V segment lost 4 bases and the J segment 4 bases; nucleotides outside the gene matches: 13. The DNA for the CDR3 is TGTGCCAGCAGCCCCGCGCGGGGGAGAGTTGCCACCGGGGAGCTGTTTTTT. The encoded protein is CASSPARGRVATGELFF.

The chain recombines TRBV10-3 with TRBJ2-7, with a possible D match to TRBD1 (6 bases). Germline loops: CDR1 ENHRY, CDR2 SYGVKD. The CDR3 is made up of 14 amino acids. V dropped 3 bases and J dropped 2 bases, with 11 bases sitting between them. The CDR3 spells CAISEEPGAYEQYF. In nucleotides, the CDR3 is TGTGCCATCAGTGAAGAACCAGGGGCCTACGAGCAGTACTTC.

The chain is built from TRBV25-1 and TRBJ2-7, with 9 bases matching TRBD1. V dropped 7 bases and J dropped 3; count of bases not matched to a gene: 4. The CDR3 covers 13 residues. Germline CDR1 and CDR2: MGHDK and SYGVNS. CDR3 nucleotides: TGTGCCAGCACCATGACAGGGGGCTACGAGCAGTACTTC. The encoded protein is CASTMTGGYEQYF.

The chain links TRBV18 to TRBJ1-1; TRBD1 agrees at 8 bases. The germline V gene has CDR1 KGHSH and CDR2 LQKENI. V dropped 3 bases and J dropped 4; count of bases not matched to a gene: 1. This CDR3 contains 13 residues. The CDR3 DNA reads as TGTGCCAGCTCACCGACAGGGGTCACTGAAGCTTTCTTT. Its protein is CASSPTGVTEAFF.

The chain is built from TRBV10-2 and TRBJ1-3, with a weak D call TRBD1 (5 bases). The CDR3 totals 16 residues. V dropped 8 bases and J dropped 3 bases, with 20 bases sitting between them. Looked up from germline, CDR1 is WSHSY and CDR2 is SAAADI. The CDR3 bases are TGCGCCAGCGTCCTTGGGGGGACGGGTCTTGGAAACACCATATATTTT. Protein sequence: CASVLGGTGLGNTIYF.

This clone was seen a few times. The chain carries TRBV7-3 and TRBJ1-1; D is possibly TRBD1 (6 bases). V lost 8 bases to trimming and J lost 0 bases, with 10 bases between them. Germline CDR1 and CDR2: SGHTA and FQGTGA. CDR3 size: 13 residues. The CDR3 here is CASRGGVNTEAFF. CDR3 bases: TGTGCCAGCCGAGGGGGGGTGAACACTGAAGCTTTCTTT.

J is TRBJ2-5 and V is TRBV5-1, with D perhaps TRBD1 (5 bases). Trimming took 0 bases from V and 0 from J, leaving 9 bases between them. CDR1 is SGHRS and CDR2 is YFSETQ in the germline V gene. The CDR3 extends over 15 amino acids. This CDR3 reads CASSLGRQYQETQYF. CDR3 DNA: TGCGCCAGCAGCTTGGGAAGACAGTACCAAGAGACCCAGTACTTC.

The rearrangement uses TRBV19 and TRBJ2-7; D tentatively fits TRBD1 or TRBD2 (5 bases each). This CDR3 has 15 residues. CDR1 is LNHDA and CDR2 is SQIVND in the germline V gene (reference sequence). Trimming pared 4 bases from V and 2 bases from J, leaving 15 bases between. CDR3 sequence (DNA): TGTGCCAGTAGTAGGGAGCCTGGGGCCGCCTACGAGCAGTACTTC. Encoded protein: CASSREPGAAYEQYF. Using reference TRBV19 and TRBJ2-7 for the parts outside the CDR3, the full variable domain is DGGITQSPKYLFRKEGQNVTLSCEQNLNHDAMYWYRQDPGQGLRLIYYSQIVNDFQKGDIAEGYSVSREKKESFPLTVTSAQKNPTAFYLCASSREPGAAYEQYFGPGTRLTVT.

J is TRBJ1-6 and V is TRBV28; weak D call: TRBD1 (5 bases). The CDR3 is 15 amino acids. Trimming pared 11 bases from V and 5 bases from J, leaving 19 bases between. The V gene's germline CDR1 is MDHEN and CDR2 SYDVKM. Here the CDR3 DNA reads TGTGCCGGCACTCCCGGGGGGGTCCATAATTCACCCCTCCACTTT. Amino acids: CAGTPGGVHNSPLHF. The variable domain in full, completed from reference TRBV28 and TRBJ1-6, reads DVKVTQSSRYLVKRTGEKVFLECVQDMDHENMFWYRQDPGLGLRLIYFSYDVKMKEKGDIPEGYSVSREKKERFSLILESASTNQTSMYLCAGTPGGVHNSPLHFGNGTRLTVT.

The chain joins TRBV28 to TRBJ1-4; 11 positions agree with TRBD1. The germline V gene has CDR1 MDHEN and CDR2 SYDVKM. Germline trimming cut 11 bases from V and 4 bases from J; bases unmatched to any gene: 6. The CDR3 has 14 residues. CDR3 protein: CAGGQGAVNEKLFF. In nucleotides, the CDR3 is TGTGCCGGAGGACAGGGGGCCGTTAATGAAAAACTGTTTTTT.

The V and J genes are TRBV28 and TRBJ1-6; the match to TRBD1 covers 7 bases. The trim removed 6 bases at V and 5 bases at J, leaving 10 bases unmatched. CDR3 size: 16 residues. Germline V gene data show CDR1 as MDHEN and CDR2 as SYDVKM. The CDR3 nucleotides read TGTGCCAGCAGACCAGGTACCAGGGGGAATAATTCACCCCTCCACTTT. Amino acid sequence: CASRPGTRGNNSPLHF.

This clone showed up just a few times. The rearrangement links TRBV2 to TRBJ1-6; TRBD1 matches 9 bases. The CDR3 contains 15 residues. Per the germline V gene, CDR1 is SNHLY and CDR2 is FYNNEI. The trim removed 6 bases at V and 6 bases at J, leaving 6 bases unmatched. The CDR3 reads CASRADRGTNSPLHF. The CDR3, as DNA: TGTGCCAGCAGGGCAGACAGGGGGACTAATTCACCCCTCCACTTT.

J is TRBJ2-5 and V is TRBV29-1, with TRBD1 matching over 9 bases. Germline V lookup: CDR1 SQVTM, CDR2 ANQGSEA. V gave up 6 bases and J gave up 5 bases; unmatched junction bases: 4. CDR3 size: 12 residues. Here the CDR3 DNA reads TGCAGCGTCACGGACAGGGGTGAGACCCAGTACTTC. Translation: CSVTDRGETQYF.

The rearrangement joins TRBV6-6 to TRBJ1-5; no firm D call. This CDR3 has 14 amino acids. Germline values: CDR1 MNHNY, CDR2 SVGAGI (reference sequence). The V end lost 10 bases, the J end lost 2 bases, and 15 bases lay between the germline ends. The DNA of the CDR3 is TGTGCCACCTTGCGTCAAAAGGGCAATCAGCCCCAGCATTTT. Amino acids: CATLRQKGNQPQHF.